These T cell receptor beta chains were read from a single sample in a study of spatial heterogeneity in lung cancer. TCRdb called the 5' RACE reads again in MiXCR, with one record for every CDR3 protein. The table lists 75,000 to 85,000 distinct CDR3 sequences, about a fifth of them singletons, with approximately 5.6% in the top ten. The input for sequencing was PBMCs, taken at surgery. The receptors stem from a male donor with early-stage non-small cell lung cancer. Each CDR3 is given with its conserved first and last residue. D genes are given only for firm matches. Size tells how often a clone was seen (once, few, many) or the class of an expanded clone, and some rows leave it out.

>15|NA|TRBD1|TRBJ2-5|TRBV5-4
TGTGCCAGCAGCCGGGCCAAGGGGGCACAAGAGACCCAGTACTTC
CASSRAKGAQETQYF
>12|NA|NA|TRBJ2-5|TRBV20-1
TGCAGTGCTAGGGGCGGGGAAGAGACCCAGTACTTC
CSARGGEETQYF
>15|NA|TRBD1|TRBJ1-4|TRBV13
TGTGCCAGCAGCTTAAAGGGGGCGCAGAATGAAAAACTGTTTTTT
CASSLKGAQNEKLFF
>15|NA|TRBD1|TRBJ1-2|TRBV7-9
TGTGCCAGCAGCTTTACAGGGGGCGACAACTATGGCTACACCTTC
CASSFTGGDNYGYTF
>12|NA|NA|TRBJ2-1|TRBV7-9
TGTGCCAGCAGCTTAATCGTCAATGAGCAGTTCTTC
CASSLIVNEQFF
>13|NA|NA|TRBJ1-1|TRBV16
TGTGCCAGCAGCCAATCGATTGGCAGACCAACTTTCTTT
CASSQSIGRPTFF
>18|few|TRBD2|TRBJ2-2|TRBV4-2
TGTGCCAGCAGCCAAGACGGCCCTGGGCTAGCGGGTACCGGGGAGCTGTTTTTT
CASSQDGPGLAGTGELFF
>15|NA|TRBD2|TRBJ2-3|TRBV20-1
TGCAGTGCTAGAGATCGGGGGGGTGGCACAGATACGCAGTATTTT
CSARDRGGGTDTQYF
>14|many|NA|TRBJ2-7|TRBV28
TGTGCCAGCAGTTTGTCCGGCCATTTTCACGAGCAGTACTTC
CASSLSGHFHEQYF
>12|few|NA|TRBJ1-1|TRBV6-1
TGTGCCAGCGGAACTTCGGCCTCTGAAGCTTTCTTT
CASGTSASEAFF
>17|NA|NA|TRBJ2-3|TRBV6-6
TGTGCCAGCAGTTCTCCTCGGGGGCAACCGTACACAGATACGCAGTATTTT
CASSSPRGQPYTDTQYF
>17|NA|TRBD1|TRBJ2-2|TRBV7-3
TGTGCCAGCAGCTCGCTGAGGGGGACAGTGGGCACCGGGGAGCTGTTTTTT
CASSSLRGTVGTGELFF
>11|few|NA|TRBJ2-1|TRBV7-2
TGTGCCAGCAGCTACAGGGATGAGCAGTTCTTC
CASSYRDEQFF
>15|NA|NA|TRBJ2-3|TRBV3-1
TGTGCCAGCAGCAGGGACTCGTTAAGGGCAGATACGCAGTATTTT
CASSRDSLRADTQYF
>17|many|TRBD1|TRBJ2-3|TRBV4-2
TGTGCCAGCAGCCAAGGAGGCGACAGGGTTCGTCCAGATACGCAGTATTTT
CASSQGGDRVRPDTQYF
>14|NA|TRBD2|TRBJ2-5|TRBV29-1
TGCAGCGTTGTCGGTAGCGGGGGGGGAGAGACCCAGTACTTC
CSVVGSGGGETQYF
>15|few|NA|TRBJ1-1|TRBV7-7
TGTGCTAGCAGCTTAAGTCCCAGGGAAGGCACTGAAGCTTTCTTT
CASSLSPREGTEAFF
>13|few|NA|TRBJ1-1|TRBV7-3
TGTGCCAGCAGCCTATCCGTCGACACTGAAGCTTTCTTT
CASSLSVDTEAFF